These T cell receptor beta chains were read from a single sample in a study of tumor and adjacent non-tumor tissue in lung cancer. In TCRdb, the multiplex PCR reads were re-called with MiXCR into one record per CDR3 protein. Among about 200,000 distinct CDR3 sequences listed, about 71% were seen once. Sequencing was done on a sample of lung tumor tissue. The receptors were sampled from a man between 60 and 70 years old with non-small cell lung cancer. CDR3s include the opening cysteine and the closing phenylalanine or tryptophan. A D gene is named only where the DNA matches it firmly. Not every row has a clone size; where given, it reads once, few, many or a size class.

.	.	TRBV28	TRBJ1-1	TGTGCCAGCAGTTTTCCCGACAGAGCAACTGAAGCTTTCTTT	CASSFPDRATEAFF
TRBD2	many	TRBV7-8	TRBJ2-1	TGTGCCAGCAGCTTAAGGACTAGCACCCATGAGCAGTTCTTC	CASSLRTSTHEQFF
TRBD1	.	TRBV5-1	TRBJ2-3	TGCGCCAGCAGCTTGTTCAACAGGGGCTCAGATACGCAGTATTTT	CASSLFNRGSDTQYF
.	.	TRBV20-1	TRBJ2-7	TGCAGTGCTCCAAAGGCCGGGCGAGATGAGCAGTACTTC	CSAPKAGRDEQYF
TRBD1	.	TRBV24-1	TRBJ2-2	TGTGCCACTATGGACAGGGGGCTTGCCGGGGAGCTGTTTTTT	CATMDRGLAGELFF
.	.	TRBV11-2	TRBJ2-7	TGTGCCAGCAGCTTAGGGCTAGCAAGCCAGCAGTACTTT	CASSLGLASQQYF
.	many	TRBV20-1	TRBJ2-3	TGCAGTGCGGAAGATGGGGCCTTAACGAGCACAGATACGCAGTATTTT	CSAEDGALTSTDTQYF
.	once	TRBV4-2	TRBJ1-1	TGTGCCAGCAGCCTAGTCGGGCAGCTTGAGAACACTGAATCTTTCTTT	CASSLVGQLENTESFF
.	.	TRBV4-1	TRBJ1-6	TGCGCCAGCAGCCGTGGTTCGAGCTCCTATAATTCACCCCCCCACTTT	CASSRGSSSYNSPPHF
TRBD1	.	TRBV6-1	TRBJ2-7	TGTGCCAGCAGGACGGATACAGGGGCCCACGAGCAGTACTTC	CASRTDTGAHEQYF
.	.	TRBV24-1	TRBJ2-1	TGTGCCACCAGTGACCTAACTAGCCGGACGTTTATTGGGCAGTTCTTC	CATSDLTSRTFIGQFF
.	many	TRBV6-1	TRBJ1-2	TGTGCCACAAGACTCGGGGCATGGGGCTACACCTTC	CATRLGAWGYTF
.	many	TRBV20-1	TRBJ2-7	TGCAGTGCTAGGCCTGATTCCTACGAGCAGTACTTC	CSARPDSYEQYF
.	.	TRBV4-2	TRBJ1-4	TGTGCCAGCAGCCAACCAAACCGGGTCAGGGATTGGCCTCCCCTTGAAAAACTGTTTTTT	CASSQPNRVRDWPPLEKLFF
.	once	TRBV6-6	TRBJ2-5	TGTGCCAGCAGTTACCGAGGCGGCGAGAAGGAGACCCAGTACTTC	CASSYRGGEKETQYF
.	.	TRBV11-2	TRBJ2-5	TGTGCCAACAGCCCCGGACATGTTCTGGAGACCCAGTACTTC	CANSPGHVLETQYF
.	few	TRBV11-2	TRBJ2-3	TGTGCCAGCAGATCCCCCGGGACCCAAGGAGATACGCAGTATTTT	CASRSPGTQGDTQYF
.	once	TRBV6-2/TRBV6-3	TRBJ2-1	TGTGCCAGCAGTTATCCTACGGGGATGGTACCGGGAAGAGGGCATGAGCAGTTCTTC	CASSYPTGMVPGRGHEQFF
.	.	TRBV4-3	TRBJ1-5	TGCACCAGCACCCTCAACGGATATAGCAATCAGCCCCAGCATTTT	CTSTLNGYSNQPQHF
TRBD2	.	TRBV20-1	TRBJ2-7	TGCGGTGCTAGAGGACCTCTAGCGGGAGCGTCCCACGAGCAGTACTTC	CGARGPLAGASHEQYF
TRBD1	few	TRBV11-2	TRBJ2-7	TGTGCCAGCAGCACCGGGACAGGGCGCACCTACGAGCAGTACTTC	CASSTGTGRTYEQYF
TRBD1	many	TRBV29-1	TRBJ1-1	TGCAGCGTCGGACAGGGGGGGAACACTGAAGCTTTCTTT	CSVGQGGNTEAFF
.	few	TRBV11-2	TRBJ1-1	TGTGCCAGCAGCTTAGTGGTGAACACTGAAGCTTTCTTT	CASSLVVNTEAFF
TRBD1	.	TRBV6-4	TRBJ2-1	TGTGTCAGCAGTGACTCTAGCAGGGGGATCAATGAGCAGTTCTTC	CVSSDSSRGINEQFF
TRBD1	.	TRBV7-9	TRBJ1-4	TGTGCCAGCAGCTTAGCCGGGACAGGGCGTATTGAAAAACTGTTTTTT	CASSLAGTGRIEKLFF
TRBD2	.	TRBV6-6	TRBJ2-4	TGTGCCAGCAGCCCGCGGGGGGTGGGGGAGCCCACCAAAAACATTCAGTACTTC	CASSPRGVGEPTKNIQYF
TRBD2	.	TRBV20-1	TRBJ2-5	TGCAATACTAGGGAACCGGGACTAGTGGTAGGCCAGTGGGAGACCCAGTACTTC	CNTREPGLVVGQWETQYF
TRBD2	.	TRBV6-2/TRBV6-3	TRBJ2-3	TGTACCAACAGTCAAGGACTAGCGGGAGGTACAGATACCCAGTATTTT	CTNSQGLAGGTDTQYF
.	.	TRBV6-6	TRBJ1-2	TGTGCCAGCAGTTGGCCGGGGACTAACTATGGCTACACCTTC	CASSWPGTNYGYTF
TRBD1	.	TRBV6-5	TRBJ1-2	TGTGCCAGAAGCCCCACAGGGGGCGCGGGGGGCTACACCTTC	CARSPTGGAGGYTF
.	.	TRBV6-5	TRBJ2-5	TGTGCCAGCAGTTTTGCCCTGGGGCAAGAGACCCAGTACTTC	CASSFALGQETQYF
.	.	TRBV11-3	TRBJ1-2	TGTGCCAGCTGTTTATCCCCAACGGAGACAGATATTTTTTCCTTC	CASCLSPTETDIFSF
.	many	TRBV10-2	TRBJ1-5	TGCGCCAGCAGGGACACAGGAGGCAGCAATCAGCCCCAGCATTTT	CASRDTGGSNQPQHF
TRBD2	.	TRBV4-3	TRBJ2-1	TGCGCCAGCAGCCGAAACTGGGACTACCAAAACAATGAGCAGTTCTTC	CASSRNWDYQNNEQFF
TRBD2	.	TRBV11-3	TRBJ2-7	TGTACTAGCGCCTACCGACCGGTCGCTTCCTACGAGCAGTACTTC	CTSAYRPVASYEQYF
TRBD1	.	TRBV4-2	TRBJ1-3	TGTGCCAGCAGCCAAGCAGGGGGCGACGGAAACACCATATATTTT	CASSQAGGDGNTIYF
.	once	TRBV20-1	TRBJ2-1	TGCAGTAATAGAACTAACGGTGTCAATGAGCAGTTCTTC	CSNRTNGVNEQFF
.	.	TRBV29-1	TRBJ1-5	.	CRVAIGTGNQPQHF
TRBD1	.	TRBV11-2	TRBJ2-5	TGTTCATGCAGCTCTACAGGGGAAGAGACCCAGTACTTC	CSCSSTGEETQYF
.	.	TRBV11-2	TRBJ2-7	TGTGCCAGCCTCGATGTTGGAGAGCAGTACTTC	CASLDVGEQYF
.	.	TRBV29-1	TRBJ2-3	TGCAGCGTTGTCGAGGGGCCGGCCGCAGATACGCAGTATTTT	CSVVEGPAADTQYF
.	.	TRBV24-1	TRBJ2-2	TGTGCCACCAGTGAAGCCGGGACATTTTCCGGTGAGCTGTTTTTT	CATSEAGTFSGELFF
.	.	TRBV11-2	TRBJ1-1	TGTACCAGTAGCTTAGTCGGGAGGTGCACTGAAGCTTTCTTT	CTSSLVGRCTEAFF
.	.	TRBV28	TRBJ1-6	TGTGCCACCGAAACGATAGGCCGGAATTCACCCCTCCACTTT	CATETIGRNSPLHF
TRBD2	.	TRBV20-1	TRBJ2-3	TGCAGTGCCACGACTAGCGGGGGCGGGTATACGCAGTATTTT	CSATTSGGGYTQYF
.	.	TRBV20-1	TRBJ1-6	TGCAGTGCTGGTCGCAGGGGCCACTCCTCCGTCCACTTT	CSAGRRGHSSVHF